Presented here are 27 T cell receptor beta chains from one specimen sequenced in a study of identical twins. Via MiXCR, TCRdb re-called the 5' RACE reads, giving one row per CDR3 protein. This table holds 400,000 to 500,000 distinct CDR3 sequences, over 11% found once. The same sample was also studied in work on yellow fever vaccine responses in identical twins.

The sequencing sample was made of CD4+ T cells sorted from blood. The receptors originated from a woman between 18 and 29 years old in good health.

This clonotype occurred a few times. In DNA form, the CDR3 reads TGTGCCAGCACCCTGGGGACAGGGGATGCGGAGACCCAGTACTTC. This gives the protein CASTLGTGDAETQYF. V usage is TRBV12-3 or TRBV12-4 and J usage is TRBJ2-5; 10 bases align to TRBD1. This CDR3 is built from 15 residues. V was clipped by 7 bases and J by 5 bases; unmatched bases: 10.

This clonotype has a handful of counts. The J gene is TRBJ1-4, the V gene TRBV4-2, with D maybe TRBD1 (5 bases). This CDR3 spans 15 amino acids. Germline-derived CDR1 and CDR2 are LGHNA and YNFKEQ. V gave up 2 bases and J gave up 6 bases, with 13 bases separating them. The chain's CDR3 is CASSQRGRADEKLFF. For the CDR3, the DNA is TGTGCCAGCAGCCAACGGGGCAGGGCGGATGAAAAACTGTTTTTT.

The chain links TRBV3-1 to TRBJ1-1; no definite D call. Trimming removed 0 bases from V and 5 bases from J, with 7 bases in between. Germline V gene sequence: CDR1 LGHDT, CDR2 YNNKEL (reference sequence). This CDR3 comprises 13 residues. CDR3: CASSQERGTEAFF. The CDR3 nucleotides are TGTGCCAGCAGCCAAGAACGAGGGACTGAAGCTTTCTTT. The whole variable domain, remainder taken from reference TRBV3-1 and TRBJ1-1, is DTAVSQTPKYLVTQMGNDKSIKCEQNLGHDTMYWYKQDSKKFLKIMFSYNNKELIINETVPNRFSPKSPDKAHLNLHINSLELGDSAVYFCASSQERGTEAFFGQGTRLTVV.

This clonotype showed up just a few times. J is TRBJ2-1 and V is TRBV5-1; the D is unclear. This CDR3 spans 14 amino acids. V lost 3 bases, J lost 5 bases, and 12 bases lay in between. Germline V CDR1 and CDR2: SGHRS, YFSETQ. CDR3 amino acids: CASSSEWANNEQFF. The CDR3 nucleotides are TGCGCCAGCAGCTCGGAGTGGGCCAACAATGAGCAGTTCTTC.

The chain couples TRBV14 to TRBJ2-7; D not certain. Trimming shortened V by 1 base and J by 5 bases, and 9 bases separated the two germline ends. Germline V gene lookup returns CDR1 SGHDN and CDR2 FVKESK. This CDR3 has 13 amino acids. CDR3 DNA: TGTGCCAGCAGCCAAGTGGGATCTAACGAGCAGTACTTC. This translates into CASSQVGSNEQYF.

This clonotype has just a few counts. The gene calls are TRBV25-1 and TRBJ2-3, with D possibly being TRBD1 or TRBD2 (5 bases each). Germline CDR1 reads MGHDK; CDR2 reads SYGVNS. Trimming shortened V by 3 bases and J by 0 bases, and 10 bases separated the two germline ends. The length of the CDR3 is 15 residues. The CDR3 bases are TGTGCCAGCAGTGATCCCGGGACCAGCACAGATACGCAGTATTTT. Protein sequence: CASSDPGTSTDTQYF.

This clonotype has a count of ten or more. The chain has TRBV5-1 and TRBJ2-1; D possibly corresponds to TRBD1 (6 bases). In germline, CDR1 is SGHRS, CDR2 YFSETQ. V lost 4 bases to trimming and J lost 1 base, with 12 bases between them. This CDR3 has 15 amino acids. CDR3 sequence (DNA): TGCGCCAGCAGCCCGACAGGCGATTCCTACAATGAGCAGTTCTTC. It encodes CASSPTGDSYNEQFF.

Ten or more counts support this clonotype. This chain uses TRBV5-1 with TRBJ2-3; 9 nucleotides match TRBD2. Germline lookup yields CDR1 SGHRS and CDR2 YFSETQ. The CDR3 contains 16 residues. The J segment lost 2 bases and the V segment lost 4 bases, leaving 8 bases of the junction unmatched. CDR3 sequence reads: CASSGPGLASTDTQYF. As DNA, the CDR3 is TGCGCCAGCAGCGGTCCGGGACTAGCTTCCACAGATACGCAGTATTTT.

The chain links TRBV20-1 to TRBJ2-3, with TRBD1 matching 9 bases. The trim removed 6 bases at V and 2 bases at J, leaving 9 bases unmatched. Germline V gene sequence: CDR1 DFQATT, CDR2 SNEGSKA (reference sequence). The CDR3 extends over 15 amino acids. CDR3 in DNA: TGCAGTGCCCCCCCCGGGACAGGGACCACAGATACGCAGTATTTT. This encodes CSAPPGTGTTDTQYF.

In this sample, this clonotype turned up a few times. The V and J genes are TRBV20-1 and TRBJ1-1; 8 bases are a match to TRBD1. This CDR3 is 13 amino acids long. With 3 bases clipped from V and 8 bases from J, the junction kept 8 bases outside the gene matches. Germline V lookup: CDR1 DFQATT, CDR2 SNEGSKA (reference sequence). The CDR3 DNA is TGCAGTGCTAGGGACAGGGTACCGATGGAAGCTTTCTTT. This sequence encodes CSARDRVPMEAFF.

As DNA, the CDR3 is TGTGCCAGCACTACACAGGGGCCCTCCTACGAGCAGTACTTC. It is translated as CASTTQGPSYEQYF. The V gene is TRBV21-1, the J gene TRBJ2-7; the DNA was not used to check the table's D call, TRBD1. TRBV21-1 is shown as a pseudogene. This CDR3 comprises 14 residues.

This clonotype was seen only a few times. The gene calls are TRBV11-2 and TRBJ2-4; D not certain. The CDR3 covers 16 residues. Germline V lookup: CDR1 SGHAT, CDR2 FQNNGV. V was clipped by 1 base and J by 5 bases, with 15 bases between them. Here the CDR3 DNA reads TGTGCCAGCAGCTTAGTTGAGGCTGGTTCCGAAAACATTCAGTACTTC. Protein: CASSLVEAGSENIQYF.

The rearrangement uses TRBV9 and TRBJ1-2; no definite D call. This CDR3 region has 14 residues. Germline V gene data show CDR1 as SGDLS and CDR2 as YYNGEE. V shed 0 bases and J shed 0 bases, with 6 bases lying between them. CDR3 residues: CASSVVGSNYGYTF. CDR3 sequence (DNA): TGTGCCAGCAGCGTAGTAGGGTCTAACTATGGCTACACCTTC.

V is TRBV14 and J is TRBJ2-7, with D possibly being TRBD1 (6 bases). The CDR3 consists of 15 residues. The V end was cut by 5 bases, the J end by 0 bases, with 14 bases between. The germline V gene encodes CDR1 SGHDN and CDR2 FVKESK. This chain's CDR3 is CASSSRGPSSYEQYF. CDR3 sequence (DNA): TGTGCCAGCAGCTCCAGGGGACCTAGCTCCTACGAGCAGTACTTC.

This clonotype was picked up a small number of times. This chain links TRBV12-3 or TRBV12-4 with TRBJ1-1, with D possibly matching TRBD1 (5 bases). The CDR3 contains 14 residues. Trimming took 7 bases from V and 6 from J, leaving 18 bases between them. CDR3: CASTRGGKGAEAFF. In DNA form, the CDR3 reads TGTGCCAGCACCCGCGGGGGGAAAGGCGCTGAAGCTTTCTTT.

This chain links TRBV15 with TRBJ2-1, with TRBD2 matching over 11 bases. The J segment lost 6 bases and the V segment lost 0 bases, leaving 4 bases of the junction unmatched. Germline-derived CDR1 and CDR2 are LNHNV and YYDKDF (reference sequence). The CDR3 is 16 amino acids. The CDR3 coding sequence is TGTGCCACCAGCAGAGAACTAGCGGGAGTAGGCAATGAGCAGTTCTTC. Amino acid sequence: CATSRELAGVGNEQFF.

This clonotype was counted only a few times. CDR3 nucleotide sequence: TGTGCCAGCAGCCAAGATCCTTGGCTTCAAAGGCAGTTCTTC. Its translation is CASSQDPWLQRQFF. This chain connects TRBV3-1 to TRBJ2-1; D is ambiguous. Between the trimmed V and J ends, which lost 0 bases and 12 bases, there was a span of 15 bases. The CDR3 is made up of 14 amino acids. Germline V gene sequence: CDR1 LGHDT, CDR2 YNNKEL (reference sequence).

CDR3 residues: CASSPRATAGAFF. The CDR3 nucleotides are TGTGCCAGCAGCCCCCGGGCCACCGCTGGGGCTTTCTTT. This chain links TRBV5-6 with TRBJ1-1; no firm D call. V was clipped by 4 bases and J by 11 bases, with 18 bases between them. The CDR3 contains 13 residues. The V gene's germline CDR1 is SGHDT and CDR2 YYEEEE. Filled out from reference TRBV5-6 and TRBJ1-1, the complete variable domain reads DAGVTQSPTHLIKTRGQQVTLRCSPKSGHDTVSWYQQALGQGPQFIFQYYEEEERQRGNFPDRFSGHQFPNYSSELNVNALLLGDSALYLCASSPRATAGAFFGQGTRLTVV.

This clonotype was seen ten or more times. The rearrangement links TRBV5-1 to TRBJ2-3; tentatively, D is TRBD1 (6 bases). From germline, CDR1 is SGHRS and CDR2 YFSETQ. V shed 5 bases and J shed 2 bases, with 18 bases lying between them. CDR3 length equals 16 residues. CDR3 sequence: CASRPQNYRDTDTQYF. As DNA, the CDR3 is TGCGCCAGCAGACCGCAAAACTACAGGGACACAGATACGCAGTATTTT. The full variable domain, in which reference TRBV5-1 and TRBJ2-3 provide the parts outside the CDR3, is KAGVTQTPRYLIKTRGQQVTLSCSPISGHRSVSWYQQTPGQGLQFLFEYFSETQRNKGNFPGRFSGRQFSNSRSEMNVSTLELGDSALYLCASRPQNYRDTDTQYFGPGTRLTVL.

The V call is TRBV2, the J call TRBJ2-5; no reliable D call. Per germline, CDR1 SNHLY and CDR2 FYNNEI. CDR3 length: 13 residues. With 3 bases removed from V and 0 bases from J, the gap between germline ends came to 5 bases. CDR3 DNA: TGTGCCAGCAGTGAGATGGACCAAGAGACCCAGTACTTC. Translated: CASSEMDQETQYF.

In its sample, this clonotype was seen many times. The rearrangement joins TRBV29-1 to TRBJ2-1, with unresolved D. The germline V gene encodes CDR1 SQVTM and CDR2 ANQGSEA. The CDR3 length is 14 residues. V was clipped by 1 base and J by 6 bases, with 13 bases between them. The CDR3 region is CSVEVHQAVNEQFF. CDR3 sequence (DNA): TGCAGCGTTGAAGTGCACCAGGCGGTCAATGAGCAGTTCTTC.

The CDR3 DNA is TGTGCCACCGCAGAAACAGCGGGAGTCTACGAGCAGTACTTC. It specifies CATAETAGVYEQYF. The chain has TRBV2 and TRBJ2-7, with TRBD2 identical over 8 bases. This CDR3 region has 14 residues. Germline V gives CDR1 SNHLY, CDR2 FYNNEI. V trimming: 10 bases; J trimming: 3 bases; junction bases outside the gene matches: 11. The complete variable domain, with remaining parts taken from reference TRBV2 and TRBJ2-7, reads EPEVTQTPSHQVTQMGQEVILRCVPISNHLYFYWYRQILGQKVEFLVSFYNNEISEKSEIFDDQFSVERPDGSNFTLKIRSTKLEDSAMYFCATAETAGVYEQYFGPGTRLTVT.

This chain connects TRBV4-1 to TRBJ2-7, with a tentative D call TRBD2 (5 bases). The CDR3 totals 14 residues. Trimming left V 2 bases short and J 0 bases short, with 8 bases between. The germline V gene encodes CDR1 MGHRA and CDR2 YSYEKL. The CDR3 DNA follows: TGCGCCAGCAGCCAAAGTACTAGCTCCTACGAGCAGTACTTC. The encoded protein is CASSQSTSSYEQYF.

A few counts support this clonotype. The CDR3 DNA reads as TGTGCCAGCAGCTTAGTGGAGGTCTATAGCAATCAGCCCCAGCATTTT. Amino acids: CASSLVEVYSNQPQHF. The chain employs TRBV7-2 and TRBJ1-5; no firm D call. Germline CDR1 reads SGHTA; CDR2 reads FQGNSA. V lost 1 base to trimming and J lost 0 bases, with 10 bases between them. The CDR3 has 16 residues.

The V and J genes are TRBV7-3 and TRBJ2-3; 11 bases align to TRBD1. This CDR3 is 15 amino acids long. With 2 bases clipped from V and 6 bases from J, the junction kept 4 bases outside the gene matches. CDR1 and CDR2 from the germline V gene are SGHTA and FQGTGA. The CDR3 sequence is CASSLWGQGGDTQYF. The CDR3, as DNA: TGTGCCAGCAGCTTATGGGGACAGGGGGGGGATACGCAGTATTTT.

The chain is built from TRBV7-2 and TRBJ2-1; tentative D call: TRBD2 (5 bases). The CDR3 runs 15 residues. Germline V CDR1 and CDR2: SGHTA, FQGNSA. V dropped 2 bases and J dropped 2 bases, with 10 bases sitting between them. The DNA for the CDR3 is TGTGCCAGCAGCTTATTCGGGAATGCCTACAATGAGCAGTTCTTC. As protein: CASSLFGNAYNEQFF.

The chain recombines TRBV20-1 with TRBJ2-7; TRBD1 aligns across 8 bases. CDR3 length: 13 residues. Germline values: CDR1 DFQATT, CDR2 SNEGSKA (reference sequence). Losses at the gene ends were 4 bases for V and 3 bases for J; bases not matched to a gene: 5. CDR3 DNA sequence: TGCAGTGCTATAGGGACAGGACTCTACGAGCAGTACTTC. Protein product: CSAIGTGLYEQYF.